This T cell receptor beta chain stems from a study of OX40 agonist ivuxolimab in advanced cancers. About the study: Among those treated, three patients had partial responses, one with hepatocellular carcinoma and two with cutaneous melanoma.

Sequencing used immunoSEQ multiplex PCR; TCRdb keeps in-frame clones, though not all of them. The sample lists tens of thousands of clones, about four fifths occurring once. Systemic immunosuppression or autoimmune disease history was grounds to exclude patients. On cycle 4 day 1 and cycle 7 day 1, as well as at baseline, blood was sampled. Trimming cost V 5 bases and J 5 bases; bases outside gene matches: 5. The germline gives CDR1 SGHAT, CDR2 FQNNGV. This CDR3 is 13 amino acids long. The chain has TRBV11-2 and TRBJ2-5; 7 bases map to TRBD1. Sequenced here: CD4+ or CD8+ T cells sorted from blood, sampled in a trial of the OX40 agonist ivuxolimab. The receptor was derived from an adult with an advanced solid tumor such as melanoma, head and neck, liver or kidney cancer. The CDR3 spells CASSQGVQETQYF. CDR3 in DNA: TGTGCCAGCAGCCAGGGGGTCCAGGAGACCCAGTACTTC.